This entry lists 18 T cell receptor beta chains sequenced from one sample in a study of blood T cells in healthy people across ages (dated by TCRdb to between 2014 and 2016). Library preparation was by 5' RACE. Sequencer: Illumina HiSeq 2500. The second PCR ran for roughly 6 to 11 cycles and used a J-beta primer mix along with a sample-barcoded 5' primer. The raw public reads went through TCRdb reprocessing: fastp at Q25, MiXCR clone calling, in-frame beta chains kept. Rows with a matching CDR3 protein are joined into one entry that keeps the most common DNA and genes. The sample data list approximately 1,100,000 distinct CDR3 sequences, and 40% to 45% of these were observed just once. 18% of the sample is held by the ten biggest clonotypes. What was sequenced was blood. All receptors come from a woman aged 55-75 years in good health.

As for this clonotype: The junction does not match germline at one end; this may be a read error. The chain links TRBV28 to TRBJ2-1; perhaps TRBD1 as D (5 bases). Germline V CDR1 and CDR2: MDHEN, SYDVKM. This CDR3 has 13 residues. The CDR3 DNA follows: TGTACCAGCAGCCACCCCAGGGTCAATGAGCAGTTCTTC. Protein sequence: CTSSHPRVNEQFF.

This clonotype was observed once. The gene calls are TRBV7-6 and TRBJ2-3, with D tentatively TRBD2 (6 bases). CDR3 size: 13 residues. Germline CDR1 is SGHVS and CDR2 is FNYEAQ. Trimming pared 5 bases from V and 7 bases from J, leaving 13 bases between. The CDR3 DNA sequence: TGTGCCAGCAGCGGGGCAGGAGGGTATACGCAGTATTTT. Translation gives CASSGAGGYTQYF.

V usage is TRBV7-6 and J usage is TRBJ2-5; 12 bases map to TRBD1. The J call is uncertain, as TRBJ2-7 better fits the DNA end. This CDR3 comprises 15 residues. CDR1 and CDR2 (germline): SGHVS, FNYEAQ. CDR3 in DNA: TGTGCCAGCAGCCACGGGGACAGGGGGCAATACGAGCAGTACTTC. Protein: CASSHGDRGQYEQYF.

This clonotype was counted a few times. This chain links TRBV5-4 with TRBJ2-7; 11 bases line up with TRBD2. The CDR3 length is 15 residues. Germline CDR1 is SGHNT and CDR2 is YYREEE (reference sequence). The V gene end was trimmed by 3 bases and the J gene end by 5 bases; junction bases not matched to a gene: 7. CDR3 nucleotide sequence: TGTGCCAGCAGCTACCCACTAGCGGGAGAACACGAGCAGTACTTC. Translating it yields CASSYPLAGEHEQYF.

This clonotype has a handful of counts. This chain connects TRBV10-2 to TRBJ2-3, with D maybe TRBD1 (5 bases). This CDR3 has 15 amino acids. Per germline, CDR1 WSHSY and CDR2 SAAADI. Trimming shortened V by 4 bases and J by 4 bases, and 15 bases separated the two germline ends. The CDR3 here is CASSAGYGQADTQYF. The CDR3 coding sequence is TGCGCCAGCAGTGCAGGGTATGGTCAGGCAGATACGCAGTATTTT.

The J gene is TRBJ1-6, the V gene TRBV2; 7 positions agree with TRBD1. The V and J ends lost 4 bases and 2 bases, in that order; junction bases with no gene match: 5. Per germline, CDR1 SNHLY and CDR2 FYNNEI. The CDR3 loop spans 16 amino acids. CDR3 residues: CASSGRGRPYNSPLHF. The CDR3 nucleotides read TGTGCCAGCAGTGGCAGGGGGAGACCCTATAATTCACCCCTCCACTTT.

The chain uses TRBV28 and TRBJ2-7, with D perhaps TRBD2 (5 bases). CDR1 and CDR2 from the germline V gene are MDHEN and SYDVKM. This CDR3 is 12 amino acids long. The V and J ends lost 5 bases and 5 bases respectively, with 10 bases between them. This chain's CDR3 is CASSATRDEQYF. The CDR3 DNA reads TGTGCCAGCAGTGCCACTAGGGACGAGCAGTACTTC.

This clonotype was seen many times. The chain uses TRBV20-1 and TRBJ2-5, with D possibly TRBD2 on 6 matching bases. With 6 bases removed from V and 7 bases from J, the gap between germline ends came to 15 bases. Germline CDR1 and CDR2: DFQATT and SNEGSKA (reference sequence). The CDR3 sequence is 12 residues long. CDR3 residues: CSAVPGLPTQYF. DNA of the CDR3: TGCAGTGCAGTCCCGGGACTCCCGACCCAGTACTTC.

The genes are TRBV5-6 and TRBJ2-7; 7 bases are a match to TRBD1. CDR1 and CDR2 (germline): SGHDT, YYEEEE. The V and J ends lost 0 bases and 2 bases, in that order; junction bases with no gene match: 11. The CDR3 loop spans 17 amino acids. The DNA for the CDR3 is TGTGCCAGCAGCTTGGTTGCTGTTGACAGGGCTCCCTACGAGCAGTACTTC. It translates to CASSLVAVDRAPYEQYF.

This clonotype appeared a few times. The chain links TRBV15 to TRBJ2-4; D gene uncertain. The CDR3 is 13 residues long. Germline lookup yields CDR1 LNHNV and CDR2 YYDKDF (reference sequence). The V and J ends lost 0 bases and 9 bases respectively, with 9 bases between them. CDR3 sequence reads: CATSREAHRIQYF. The CDR3 bases are TGTGCCACCAGCAGAGAGGCACACCGCATTCAGTACTTC.

The V and J genes are TRBV5-1 and TRBJ2-2; 9 bases match TRBD1. Trimming at V came to 0 bases and at J to 1 base, leaving 16 bases not matched to a gene. CDR1 and CDR2 (germline): SGHRS, YFSETQ. The CDR3 contains 21 residues. The CDR3 spells CASSLGTWDRVLGRNTGELFF. In DNA, the CDR3 is TGCGCCAGCAGCTTGGGGACCTGGGACAGGGTACTAGGTCGGAACACCGGGGAGCTGTTTTTT.

The chain employs TRBV2 and TRBJ1-1; a weak D match, TRBD1 (5 bases). V lost 1 base and J lost 7, with 7 bases in between. Germline V gene lookup returns CDR1 SNHLY and CDR2 FYNNEI. This CDR3 spans 12 amino acids. The CDR3 DNA sequence: TGTGCCAGCAGTGAAGGGGGGTTTGAAGCTTTCTTT. Protein: CASSEGGFEAFF.

The sample holds a few counts of this clonotype. CDR3 loop: CSVIAGGAYNEQFF. CDR3 bases: TGCAGCGTAATAGCGGGAGGAGCCTACAATGAGCAGTTCTTC. The chain recombines TRBV29-1 with TRBJ2-1; 10 nucleotides match TRBD2. The CDR3 sequence is 14 residues long. After removal of 6 bases from V and 2 bases from J, the junction contained 4 bases not matched to a gene. Germline assignment: CDR1 SQVTM and CDR2 ANQGSEA.

This clonotype turned up a few times. The V gene is TRBV7-9, the J gene TRBJ1-4, with TRBD1 matching 12 bases. CDR3 length: 17 residues. Trimming cost V 6 bases and J 4 bases; bases outside gene matches: 9. CDR1 is SEHNR, CDR2 FQNEAQ, per germline (reference sequence). The CDR3 region is CASSYRDRGRFNEKLFF. The CDR3 nucleotides are TGTGCCAGCAGTTACCGGGACAGGGGGCGTTTTAATGAAAAACTGTTTTTT.

This clonotype showed up many times. V is TRBV10-3 and J is TRBJ2-5; 8 bases match TRBD2. The CDR3 contains 14 residues. V trimming: 6 bases; J trimming: 5 bases; junction bases outside the gene matches: 8. The germline gives CDR1 ENHRY, CDR2 SYGVKD. CDR3 sequence: CAIRGSGMEETQYF. The CDR3 bases are TGTGCCATCAGGGGTAGCGGGATGGAGGAGACCCAGTACTTC.

The V call is TRBV5-1, the J call TRBJ2-1; weak D call: TRBD2 (9 bases). CDR1 SGHRS and CDR2 YFSETQ come from the germline V gene. V shed 0 bases and J shed 0 bases, with 25 bases lying between them. There are 21 residues in the CDR3. DNA of the CDR3: TGCGCCAGCAGCTTGGCCCCCGTCAGGGGGCGACTAGCGGACTCCTACAATGAGCAGTTCTTC. Protein: CASSLAPVRGRLADSYNEQFF.

The chain has TRBV21-1 and TRBJ2-3; TRBD2, the table's D call, lacks a check against the DNA. TRBV21-1 is deemed a pseudogene. This CDR3 region has 14 residues. For the CDR3, the DNA is TGTGCCAGCAGCAAGAGGAGGGGTAGAGATACGCAGTATTTT. Its translation is CASSKRRGRDTQYF.

CDR3 nucleotides: TGTGCCAGCAGCAAGACAGTTTCCTACGAGCAGTACTTC. Its protein is CASSKTVSYEQYF. The rearrangement joins TRBV12-3 or TRBV12-4 to TRBJ2-7; D possibly corresponds to TRBD1 (5 bases). This CDR3 is 13 amino acids long. Trimming took off 6 bases at V and 1 base at J, with 10 bases between the two ends.